These 5 T cell receptor beta chains came from one sample sequenced in a study of T-cell reconstitution after alpha-beta-depleted transplantation in children. Unique molecular identifiers were incorporated when the TCRbeta library was constructed. Each CDR3 protein is one row after TCRdb ran MiXCR on the PCR reads. The sample consists of 450,000 to 550,000 distinct CDR3 sequences, over 9.5% of them appearing once. The source material was PBMCs, mostly from graft donor cells, sampled 180 days after TCRalphabeta/CD19-depleted stem cell transplant. The receptors shown here come from a female patient aged 2 to 10 who had a stem cell transplant for aplastic anemia, so the T cells may come from the graft donor.

The chain links TRBV18 to TRBJ1-1; 7 bases match TRBD1. V lost 3 bases and J lost 4; bases outside the gene matches: 8. Germline values: CDR1 KGHSH, CDR2 LQKENI. This CDR3 is built from 15 residues. The CDR3 DNA reads as TGTGCCAGCTCACCCGGGACAGCAAAGGTCACTGAAGCTTTCTTT. Residues: CASSPGTAKVTEAFF.

The gene calls are TRBV29-1 and TRBJ2-1; D remains unclear. The ends were cut back, 3 bases at V and 5 bases at J, with 8 bases in the middle. CDR3 size: 12 residues. Germline values: CDR1 SQVTM, CDR2 ANQGSEA. The chain's CDR3 is CSVDGIHNEQFF. The CDR3 DNA is TGCAGCGTTGACGGCATCCACAATGAGCAGTTCTTC.

The rearrangement uses TRBV13 and TRBJ2-1, with 14 positions matching TRBD2. Trimming cost V 3 bases and J 7 bases; bases outside gene matches: 8. CDR3 size: 17 residues. Germline CDR1 reads PRHDT; CDR2 reads FYEKMQ (reference sequence). The CDR3 region has the DNA TGTGCCAGCAGCTTGTTTCCGGGACTAGCGGGAGTAAATGAGCAGTTCTTC. Its protein product is CASSLFPGLAGVNEQFF.

This clonotype was counted at least ten times. V is TRBV4-1 and J is TRBJ2-1, with a weak D call TRBD2 (6 bases). The germline CDR1 and CDR2 sequences are MGHRA and YSYEKL. Trimming cost V 4 bases and J 4 bases, with 11 bases left between them. The length of the CDR3 is 14 residues. The CDR3 DNA is TGCGCCAGCAGCCCCGGGGCGGGGTACAATGAGCAGTTCTTC. It is translated as CASSPGAGYNEQFF.

The chain employs TRBV27 and TRBJ2-3; maybe TRBD1 (6 bases). Looked up from germline, CDR1 is MNHEY and CDR2 is SMNVEV (reference sequence). This CDR3 is 16 amino acids long. The germline V and J ends were trimmed by 6 bases and 0 bases, with 16 bases remaining between them. DNA of the CDR3: TGTGCCAGCAGATTCCGGTGGGGGCAAAGCACAGATACGCAGTATTTT. The encoded protein is CASRFRWGQSTDTQYF.